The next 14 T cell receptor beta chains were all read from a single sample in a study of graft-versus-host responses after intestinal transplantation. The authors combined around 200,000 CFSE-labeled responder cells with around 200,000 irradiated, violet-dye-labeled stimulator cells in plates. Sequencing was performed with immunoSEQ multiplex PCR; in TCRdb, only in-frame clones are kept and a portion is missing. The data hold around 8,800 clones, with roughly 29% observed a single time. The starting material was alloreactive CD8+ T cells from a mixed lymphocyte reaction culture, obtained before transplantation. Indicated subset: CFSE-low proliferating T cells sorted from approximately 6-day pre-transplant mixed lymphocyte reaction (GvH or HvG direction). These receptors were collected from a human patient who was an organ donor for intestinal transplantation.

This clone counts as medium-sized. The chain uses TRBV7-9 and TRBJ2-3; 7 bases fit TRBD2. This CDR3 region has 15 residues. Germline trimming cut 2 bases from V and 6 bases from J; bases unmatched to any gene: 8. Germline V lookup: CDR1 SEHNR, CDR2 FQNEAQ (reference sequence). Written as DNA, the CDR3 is TGTGCCAGCAGCTTAAAAGCGGGGTCAGTGGATACGCAGTATTTT. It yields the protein CASSLKAGSVDTQYF.

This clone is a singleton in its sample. The CDR3 coding sequence is TGCGCCAGCAGCCAAGACCTGATATGGCAGGAGGATGGCTACACCTTC. Translated: CASSQDLIWQEDGYTF. The chain recombines TRBV4-1 with TRBJ1-2; D is ambiguous. V shed 0 bases and J shed 6 bases, with 17 bases lying between them. This CDR3 spans 16 amino acids. Germline assignment: CDR1 MGHRA and CDR2 YSYEKL.

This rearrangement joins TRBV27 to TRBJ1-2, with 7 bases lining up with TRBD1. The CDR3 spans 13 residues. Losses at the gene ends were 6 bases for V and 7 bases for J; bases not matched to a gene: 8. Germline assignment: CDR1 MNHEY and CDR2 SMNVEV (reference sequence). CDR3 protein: CASSLQGIGGYTF. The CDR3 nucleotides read TGTGCCAGCAGCTTACAGGGGATAGGTGGCTACACCTTC.

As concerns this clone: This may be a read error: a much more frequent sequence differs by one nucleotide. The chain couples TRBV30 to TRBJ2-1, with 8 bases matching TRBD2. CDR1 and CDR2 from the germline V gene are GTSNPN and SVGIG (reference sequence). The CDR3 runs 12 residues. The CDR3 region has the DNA TGTGCCTGGAGGCTTAGCGGGATTGAGCTGTTCTTC. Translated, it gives CAWRLSGIELFF.

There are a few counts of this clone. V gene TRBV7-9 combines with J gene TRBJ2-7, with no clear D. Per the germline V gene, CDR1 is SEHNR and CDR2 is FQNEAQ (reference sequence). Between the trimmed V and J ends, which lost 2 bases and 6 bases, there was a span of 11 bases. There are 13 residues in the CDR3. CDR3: CASSLWEGIEQYF. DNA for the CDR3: TGTGCCAGCAGCTTATGGGAAGGGATCGAGCAGTACTTC.

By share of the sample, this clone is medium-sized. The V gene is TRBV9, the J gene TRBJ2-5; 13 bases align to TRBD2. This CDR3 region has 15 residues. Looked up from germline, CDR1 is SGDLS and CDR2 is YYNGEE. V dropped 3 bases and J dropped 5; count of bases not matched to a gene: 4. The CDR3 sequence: CASSEGLAGTETQYF. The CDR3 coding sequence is TGTGCCAGCAGCGAGGGACTAGCGGGGACGGAGACCCAGTACTTC.

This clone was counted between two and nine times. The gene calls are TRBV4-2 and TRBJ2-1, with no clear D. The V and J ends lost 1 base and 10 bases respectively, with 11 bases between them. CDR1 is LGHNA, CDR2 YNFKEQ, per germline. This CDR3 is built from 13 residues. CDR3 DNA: TGTGCCAGCAGCCAAGGTGACGTATACGAGCAGTTCTTC. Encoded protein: CASSQGDVYEQFF.

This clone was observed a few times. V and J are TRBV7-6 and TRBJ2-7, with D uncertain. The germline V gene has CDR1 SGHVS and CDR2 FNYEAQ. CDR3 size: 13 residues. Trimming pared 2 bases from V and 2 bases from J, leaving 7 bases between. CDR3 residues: CASSLSPTYEQYF. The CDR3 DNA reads TGTGCCAGCAGCTTAAGTCCGACCTACGAGCAGTACTTC.

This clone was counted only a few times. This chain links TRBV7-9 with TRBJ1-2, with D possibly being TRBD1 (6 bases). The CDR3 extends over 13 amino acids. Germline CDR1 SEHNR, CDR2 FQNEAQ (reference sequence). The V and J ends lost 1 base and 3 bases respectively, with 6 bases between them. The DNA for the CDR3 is TGTGCCAGCAGCTTAGGGACAGACTATGGCTACACCTTC. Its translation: CASSLGTDYGYTF.

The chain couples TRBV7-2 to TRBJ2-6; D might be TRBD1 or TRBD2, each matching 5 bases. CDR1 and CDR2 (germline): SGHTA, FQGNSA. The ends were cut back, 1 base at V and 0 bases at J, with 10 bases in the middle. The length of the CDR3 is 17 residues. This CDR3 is CASSLVRGASGANVLTF. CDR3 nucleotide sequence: TGTGCCAGCAGCTTAGTGAGAGGGGCCTCTGGGGCCAACGTCCTGACTTTC.

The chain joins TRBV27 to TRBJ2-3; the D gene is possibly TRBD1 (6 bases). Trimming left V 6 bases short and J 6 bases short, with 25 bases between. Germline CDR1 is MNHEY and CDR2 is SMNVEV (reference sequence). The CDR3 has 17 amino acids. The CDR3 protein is CASSLLTPTGLSDTQYF. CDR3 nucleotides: TGTGCCAGCAGCCTGTTAACCCCGACAGGCCTCAGTGATACGCAGTATTTT.

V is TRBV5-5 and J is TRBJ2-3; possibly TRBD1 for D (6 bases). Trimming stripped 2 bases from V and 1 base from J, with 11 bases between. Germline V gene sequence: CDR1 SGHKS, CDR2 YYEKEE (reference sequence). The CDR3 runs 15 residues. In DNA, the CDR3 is TGTGCCAGCAGCTTCCGGGACACCCGCACAGATACGCAGTATTTT. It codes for CASSFRDTRTDTQYF. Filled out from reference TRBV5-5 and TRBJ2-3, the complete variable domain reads DAGVTQSPTHLIKTRGQQVTLRCSPISGHKSVSWYQQVLGQGPQFIFQYYEKEERGRGNFPDRFSARQFPNYSSELNVNALLLGDSALYLCASSFRDTRTDTQYFGPGTRLTVL.

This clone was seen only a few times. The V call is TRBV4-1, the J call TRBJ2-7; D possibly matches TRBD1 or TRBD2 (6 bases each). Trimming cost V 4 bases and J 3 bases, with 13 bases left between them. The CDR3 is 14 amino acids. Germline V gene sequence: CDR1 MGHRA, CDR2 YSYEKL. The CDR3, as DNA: TGCGCCAGCAGCCTAACAAGGGGGGACTACGAGCAGTACTTC. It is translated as CASSLTRGDYEQYF.

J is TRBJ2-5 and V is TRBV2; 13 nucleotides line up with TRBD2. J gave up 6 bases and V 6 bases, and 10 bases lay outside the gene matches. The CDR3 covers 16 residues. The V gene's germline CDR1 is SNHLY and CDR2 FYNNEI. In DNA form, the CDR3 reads TGTGCCAGCAGCAGAATACTAGCGGGGGGGAGGAAGACCCAGTACTTC. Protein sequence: CASSRILAGGRKTQYF. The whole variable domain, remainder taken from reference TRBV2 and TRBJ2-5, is EPEVTQTPSHQVTQMGQEVILRCVPISNHLYFYWYRQILGQKVEFLVSFYNNEISEKSEIFDDQFSVERPDGSNFTLKIRSTKLEDSAMYFCASSRILAGGRKTQYFGPGTRLLVL.